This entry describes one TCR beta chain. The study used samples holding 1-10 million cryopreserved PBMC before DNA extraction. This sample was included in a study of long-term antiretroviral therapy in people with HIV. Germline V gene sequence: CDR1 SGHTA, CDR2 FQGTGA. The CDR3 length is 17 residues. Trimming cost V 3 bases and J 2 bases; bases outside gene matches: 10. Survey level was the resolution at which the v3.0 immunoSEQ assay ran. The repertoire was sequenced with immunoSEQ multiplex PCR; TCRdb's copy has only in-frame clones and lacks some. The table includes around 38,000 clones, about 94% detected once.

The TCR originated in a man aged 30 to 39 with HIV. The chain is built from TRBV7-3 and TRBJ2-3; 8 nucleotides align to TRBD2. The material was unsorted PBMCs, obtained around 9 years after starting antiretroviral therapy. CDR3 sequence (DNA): TGTGCCAGCAGCTTGGGGCCCCGCGGGGGGACCACAGATACGCAGTATTTT. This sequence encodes CASSLGPRGGTTDTQYF.